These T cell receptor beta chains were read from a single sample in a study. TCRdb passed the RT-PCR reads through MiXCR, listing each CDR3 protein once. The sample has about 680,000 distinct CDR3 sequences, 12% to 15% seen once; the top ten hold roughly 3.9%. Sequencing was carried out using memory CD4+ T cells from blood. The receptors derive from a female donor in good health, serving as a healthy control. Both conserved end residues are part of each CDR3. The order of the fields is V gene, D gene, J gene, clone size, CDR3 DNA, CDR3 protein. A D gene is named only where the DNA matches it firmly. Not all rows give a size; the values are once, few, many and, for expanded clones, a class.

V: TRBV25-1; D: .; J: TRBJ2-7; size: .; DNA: TGTGCCAGCGGAGAGATCGGGGTTTCCGAGCAGTACTTC; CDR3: CASGEIGVSEQYF
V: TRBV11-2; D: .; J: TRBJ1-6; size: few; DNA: TGTGCCAGCAGCTTAGCCGATGGATACGGTTCACCCCTCCACTTT; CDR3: CASSLADGYGSPLHF
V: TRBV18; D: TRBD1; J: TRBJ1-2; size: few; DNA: TGTGCCAGCTCACCCACAGGGGCGGATGGCTACACCTTC; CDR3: CASSPTGADGYTF
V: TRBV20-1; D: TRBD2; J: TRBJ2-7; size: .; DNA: TGCAGTGCTCCAGATACTAGCGGGAGACTGTACGAGCAGTACTTC; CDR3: CSAPDTSGRLYEQYF
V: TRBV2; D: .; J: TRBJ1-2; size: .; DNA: TGTGCCAGCAGTCGCGGGGAGGTGCATGGCTACACCTTC; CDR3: CASSRGEVHGYTF
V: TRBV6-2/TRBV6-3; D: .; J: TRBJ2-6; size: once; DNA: TGTGCCAGCAGACCCAGGGGCCCCCACTCTGGGGCCAACGTCCTGACTTTC; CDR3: CASRPRGPHSGANVLTF
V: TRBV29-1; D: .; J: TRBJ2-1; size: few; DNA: TGCAGCGGATCCCGGGTCTCCGGGGAGCAGTTCTTC; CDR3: CSGSRVSGEQFF
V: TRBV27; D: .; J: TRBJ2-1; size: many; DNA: TGTGCCAGCAGTTTAGAAAGGCGGTCCTACAATGAGCAGTTCTTC; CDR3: CASSLERRSYNEQFF
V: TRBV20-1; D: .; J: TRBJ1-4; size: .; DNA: TGCAGTGCCCCCCCAGGGAATGGGGAAAAACTGTTTTTT; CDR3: CSAPPGNGEKLFF
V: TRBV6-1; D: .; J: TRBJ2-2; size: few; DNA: TGTGCCAGCAGTGCCCACGCGACAGCTCCAAACACCGGGGAGCTGTTTTTT; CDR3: CASSAHATAPNTGELFF
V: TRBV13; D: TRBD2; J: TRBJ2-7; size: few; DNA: TGTGCCAGCAGCTTTGGCGGGGGGTTCGAGCAGTACTTC; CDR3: CASSFGGGFEQYF
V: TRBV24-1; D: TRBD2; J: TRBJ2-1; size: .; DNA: TGTGCCACCAGTGATTCCAGCGGGAGGGCCTACAATGAGCAGTTCTTC; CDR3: CATSDSSGRAYNEQFF
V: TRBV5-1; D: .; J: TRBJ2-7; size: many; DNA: TGCGCCAGCAGCCCCCCAGGACTATTCTACGAGCAGTACTTC; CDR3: CASSPPGLFYEQYF
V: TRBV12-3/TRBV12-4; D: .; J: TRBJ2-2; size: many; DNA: TGTGCCAGCAGCCGGAGGGCCGGTACCGGGGAGCTGTTTTTT; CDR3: CASSRRAGTGELFF
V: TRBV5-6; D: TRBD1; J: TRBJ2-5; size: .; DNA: TGTGCCAGCTGCTTACAGGGGGGTGAGGAGACCCAGTACTTC; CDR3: CASCLQGGEETQYF
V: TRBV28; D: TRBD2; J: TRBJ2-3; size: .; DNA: TGTGCCAGCAGTGCCGGGACTAGCGGGACTGGGAGCACAGATACGCAGTATTTT; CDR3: CASSAGTSGTGSTDTQYF
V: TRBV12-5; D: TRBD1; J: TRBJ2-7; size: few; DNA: TGTGCTAGTGGTTCAGGGGACAGCAACTACGAGCAGTACTTC; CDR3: CASGSGDSNYEQYF
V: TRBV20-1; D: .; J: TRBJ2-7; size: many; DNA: TGCAGTGCTACACAGACAGTTTACGAGCAGTACTTC; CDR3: CSATQTVYEQYF
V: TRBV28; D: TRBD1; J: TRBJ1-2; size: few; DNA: TGTGCCAGCAGGGTATCGCCGGGACAGGTGCATGGCTACACCTTC; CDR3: CASRVSPGQVHGYTF
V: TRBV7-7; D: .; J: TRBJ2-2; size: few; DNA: TGTGCTAGCAGCTCGAGGGGCGGGGAGCTGTTTTTT; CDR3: CASSSRGGELFF
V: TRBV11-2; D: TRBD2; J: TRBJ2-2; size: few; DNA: TGTGCCAGCAGCCCCCCGGGACTAGCGGGGGGTCACGGGGAGCTGTTTTTT; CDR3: CASSPPGLAGGHGELFF
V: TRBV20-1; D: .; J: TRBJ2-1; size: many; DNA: TGCAGTGCTAGGGAGCCTACCTACAATGAGCAGTTCTTC; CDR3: CSAREPTYNEQFF
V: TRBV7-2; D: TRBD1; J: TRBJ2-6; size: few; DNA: TGTGCCAGCAGCTTAGCGGGACAGGGGGCGCCTCCAACTGGGGCCAACGTCCTGACTTTC; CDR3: CASSLAGQGAPPTGANVLTF
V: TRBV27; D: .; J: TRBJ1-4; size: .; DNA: TGTGCCAGCAGTTCCCGACACAATGAAAAACTGTTTTTT; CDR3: CASSSRHNEKLFF
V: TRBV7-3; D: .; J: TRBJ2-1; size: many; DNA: TGTGCCAGCAGCCTGGGCCCTAACTCCTACAATGAGCAGTTCTTC; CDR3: CASSLGPNSYNEQFF
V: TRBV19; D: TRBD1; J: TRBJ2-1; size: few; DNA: TGTGCCAGTAGTATCGGGACAGGGGGGTACAATGAGCAGTTCTTC; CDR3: CASSIGTGGYNEQFF
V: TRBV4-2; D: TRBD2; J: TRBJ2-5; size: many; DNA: TGTGCCAGCAGCCAAGCCGGTCGCATGAGCGGGAGGCAAGAGACCCAGTACTTC; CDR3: CASSQAGRMSGRQETQYF
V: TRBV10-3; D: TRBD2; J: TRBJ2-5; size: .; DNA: TGTGCCATCAGTGATCACGGGACTAGCGGGCCAGAGACCCAGTACTTC; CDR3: CAISDHGTSGPETQYF
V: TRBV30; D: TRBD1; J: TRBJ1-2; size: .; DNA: TGTGCCTGGAGTGTACGTCTTCGACAGGGGGCCTGGTATGGCTACACCTTC; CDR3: CAWSVRLRQGAWYGYTF
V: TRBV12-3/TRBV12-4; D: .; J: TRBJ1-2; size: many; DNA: TGTGCCAGCAGTTTAGTTGAGGGCGGGTATGGCTACACCTTC; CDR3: CASSLVEGGYGYTF
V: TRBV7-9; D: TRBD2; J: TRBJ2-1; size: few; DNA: TGTGCCAGCAGCCGGGATAGCGGGAGGGTCTACAATGAGCAGTTCTTC; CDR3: CASSRDSGRVYNEQFF
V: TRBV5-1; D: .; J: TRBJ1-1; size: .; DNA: TGCGCCAGCGGTCAACAGGGGAACACTGAAGCTTTCTTT; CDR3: CASGQQGNTEAFF